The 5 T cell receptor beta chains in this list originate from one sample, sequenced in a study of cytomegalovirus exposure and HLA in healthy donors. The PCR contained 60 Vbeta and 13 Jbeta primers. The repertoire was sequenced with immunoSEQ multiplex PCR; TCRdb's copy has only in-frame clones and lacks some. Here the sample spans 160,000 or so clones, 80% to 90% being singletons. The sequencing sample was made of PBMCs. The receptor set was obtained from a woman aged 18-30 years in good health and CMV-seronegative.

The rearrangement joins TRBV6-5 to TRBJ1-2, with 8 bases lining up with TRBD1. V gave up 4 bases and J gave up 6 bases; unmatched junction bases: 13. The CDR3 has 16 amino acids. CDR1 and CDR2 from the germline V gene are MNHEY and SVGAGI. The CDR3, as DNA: TGTGCCAGCAGTTTACTTCCCACGACAGGGGATGATGGCTACACCTTC. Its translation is CASSLLPTTGDDGYTF.

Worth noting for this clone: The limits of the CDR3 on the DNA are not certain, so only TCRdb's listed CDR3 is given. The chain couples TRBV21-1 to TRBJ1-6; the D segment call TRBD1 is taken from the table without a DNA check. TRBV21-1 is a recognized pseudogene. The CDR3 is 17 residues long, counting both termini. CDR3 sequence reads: CASSKVGSGTDNSPLHF.

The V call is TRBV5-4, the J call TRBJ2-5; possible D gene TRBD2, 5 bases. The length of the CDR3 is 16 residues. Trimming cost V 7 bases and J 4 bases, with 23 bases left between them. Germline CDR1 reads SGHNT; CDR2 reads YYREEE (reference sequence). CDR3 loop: CASSGGLTGLRETQYF. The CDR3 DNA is TGTGCCAGCTCAGGAGGCCTCACGGGCCTTCGAGAGACCCAGTACTTC.

The CDR3 coding sequence is TGTGCCAGCAGCTTAGATACGGGAGGCCACAATGAGCAGTTCTTC. Translating gives CASSLDTGGHNEQFF. The chain employs TRBV7-2 and TRBJ2-1, with 7 positions matching TRBD2. This CDR3 has 15 amino acids. Losses at the gene ends were 1 base for V and 5 bases for J; bases not matched to a gene: 5. Looked up from germline, CDR1 is SGHTA and CDR2 is FQGNSA.

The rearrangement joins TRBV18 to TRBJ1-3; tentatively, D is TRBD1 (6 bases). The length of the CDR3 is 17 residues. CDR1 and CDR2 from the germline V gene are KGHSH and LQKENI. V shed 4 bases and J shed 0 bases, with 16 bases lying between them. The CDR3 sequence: CASSRRQEESSGNTIYF. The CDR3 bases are TGTGCCAGCTCACGACGACAGGAAGAGAGCTCTGGAAACACCATATATTTT.